This TCR beta chain came from a study of T cells in Graves' hyperthyroidism and ophthalmopathy. General study results and limits: Ophthalmopathy was model-predicted a median about 7.1 months pre-onset.

The investigators amplified TCR beta CDR3 regions from RNA transcripts. RT-PCR in the first round (using the HTBI primer set) targeted the TCR CDR3. TCRdb reanalysed the multiplex PCR reads using MiXCR and keeps one entry per CDR3 protein. The sample yields more than 250,000 distinct CDR3 sequences, 12% to 15% seen once. This clonotype was seen many times. The antigen remains undetermined. At first hyperthyroidism diagnosis, before any ophthalmopathy symptoms, the blood sample was collected. Trimming took 3 bases from V and 2 from J, leaving 11 bases between them. The CDR3 extends over 15 amino acids. Germline values: CDR1 ENHRY, CDR2 SYGVKD.

Sequencing was done on a sample of blood. This receptor was obtained from a woman aged 45-65 years with Graves' hyperthyroidism that later progressed to Graves' ophthalmopathy. J is TRBJ1-5 and V is TRBV10-3, with D maybe TRBD1 (5 bases). The CDR3 region has the DNA TGTGCCATCAGTGATTTTCCGGGACGCAATCAGCCCCAGCATTTT. Translating it yields CAISDFPGRNQPQHF.